This T cell receptor (beta chain) was sequenced in a study of cytomegalovirus exposure and HLA in healthy donors. Turning to the study itself: An earlier analysis identified 117 million unique TCR beta sequences in some 170 million T cells. Study findings and constraints: Clonal expansion, a later analysis showed, was greater in HLA-associated TCR beta chains than in equally common others. Listed as cytomegalovirus-associated were over 150 TCR beta chains.

About this clone: Its antigen is as yet unknown.

Researchers ran the PCR with 60 Vbeta and 13 Jbeta primers. Some clones are missing from TCRdb's copy, which holds only in-frame ones; the method was immunoSEQ multiplex PCR. The sample carries approximately 110,000 clones, roughly three quarters recorded once. This CDR3 is 17 amino acids long. V was clipped by 4 bases and J by 11 bases; unmatched bases: 20. CDR1 is SGHVS and CDR2 is FNYEAQ in the germline V gene. The source is a woman aged 45-65 years in good health and CMV-seropositive. The source material was PBMCs. The genes are TRBV7-6 and TRBJ1-5, with 7 bases fitting TRBD1. The DNA of the CDR3 is TGTGCCAGCAGCTCCCCCCGGGGTATAGGGGGCGAATCGGCCCAGCATTTT. This sequence encodes CASSSPRGIGGESAQHF. Together with reference TRBV7-6 and TRBJ1-5, the CDR3 gives the full variable domain: GAGVSQSPRYKVTKRGQDVALRCDPISGHVSLYWYRQALGQGPEFLTYFNYEAQQDKSGLPNDRFSAERPEGSISTLTIQRTEQRDSAMYRCASSSPRGIGGESAQHFGDGTRLSIL.